These 28 T cell receptor beta chains came from one sample sequenced in a study of patients and donors after allogeneic stem cell transplantation. TCRdb called the RT-PCR reads again in MiXCR, with one record for every CDR3 protein. The table has about 230,000 distinct CDR3 sequences, around 14% seen once. The sequenced sample consisted of blood, either unsorted or a sorted T cell fraction (not recorded which). The receptors derive from a human donor who was either an allogeneic HSCT recipient or a stem cell or donor lymphocyte infusion donor (not recorded which). It is not recorded whose cells these are; they may come from a transplant donor.

V is TRBV20-1 and J is TRBJ1-4; D is unclear. The CDR3 consists of 12 residues. From germline, CDR1 is DFQATT and CDR2 SNEGSKA (reference sequence). The V and J ends lost 1 base and 7 bases respectively, with 7 bases between them. CDR3 bases: TGCAGTGCTAGAGCCTTTGGTGAAAAACTGTTTTTT. Residues: CSARAFGEKLFF.

Many counts were recorded for this clonotype. The chain carries TRBV4-2 and TRBJ1-2, with D uncertain. This CDR3 comprises 14 residues. Germline CDR1 is LGHNA and CDR2 is YNFKEQ. Trimming shortened V by 4 bases and J by 2 bases, and 11 bases separated the two germline ends. The CDR3 nucleotides read TGTGCCAGCAGCCCGCTCGAAGGGAACTATGGCTACACCTTC. It codes for CASSPLEGNYGYTF.

This clonotype was observed a few times. The chain employs TRBV12-3 or TRBV12-4 and TRBJ1-1, with D possibly TRBD1 on 5 matching bases. This CDR3 region has 10 residues. With 5 bases removed from V and 13 bases from J, the gap between germline ends came to 11 bases. The CDR3 here is CASSVRDVFF. The CDR3 DNA is TGTGCCAGCAGTGTAAGGGACGTTTTCTTT.

The chain has TRBV5-1 and TRBJ2-5; 8 bases are shared with TRBD1. Germline V gene sequence: CDR1 SGHRS, CDR2 YFSETQ. The CDR3 length is 16 residues. With 0 bases clipped from V and 4 bases from J, the junction kept 8 bases outside the gene matches. The CDR3 coding sequence is TGCGCCAGCAGCTTGGCGGACAGGGCAAGAGGAGAGACCCAGTACTTC. Residues: CASSLADRARGETQYF.

This chain links TRBV6-2 or TRBV6-3 with TRBJ2-2; possible D gene TRBD2, 5 bases. With 2 bases removed from V and 0 bases from J, the gap between germline ends came to 16 bases. The CDR3 has 18 residues. Germline V gene lookup returns CDR1 MNHEY and CDR2 SVGEGT. CDR3 DNA sequence: TGTGCCAGCAGTTACCCATCGACGGAGGTCGCGAACACCGGGGAGCTGTTTTTT. Its translation: CASSYPSTEVANTGELFF.

This clonotype was observed a handful of times. The V gene is TRBV20-1, the J gene TRBJ2-5; 7 bases agree with TRBD2. CDR3 length equals 16 residues. The trim removed 0 bases at V and 5 bases at J, leaving 12 bases unmatched. Germline CDR1 DFQATT, CDR2 SNEGSKA (reference sequence). CDR3 loop: CSARDTPWGGRETQYF. The CDR3 DNA is TGCAGTGCTAGAGACACCCCATGGGGGGGTAGGGAGACCCAGTACTTC.

This clonotype has a count of ten or more. This rearrangement joins TRBV12-3 or TRBV12-4 to TRBJ2-2; unclear D gene. This CDR3 contains 13 residues. V was pared by 5 bases and J by 1 base, with 5 bases between. The CDR3 loop is CASSHRNTGELFF. CDR3 DNA: TGTGCCAGCAGTCATAGGAACACCGGGGAGCTGTTTTTT.

This clonotype was found a few times. This rearrangement joins TRBV2 to TRBJ2-2; the D gene is possibly TRBD1 (6 bases). The length of the CDR3 is 15 residues. Trimming stripped 4 bases from V and 1 base from J, with 10 bases between. The germline CDR1 and CDR2 sequences are SNHLY and FYNNEI. The CDR3 DNA is TGTGCCAGCAGTGTGATGACAGGGAACACCGGGGAGCTGTTTTTT. Protein: CASSVMTGNTGELFF.

This clonotype has a handful of counts. The rearrangement links TRBV19 to TRBJ1-5; TRBD1 matches at 7 bases. The V gene end was trimmed by 7 bases and the J gene end by 7 bases; junction bases not matched to a gene: 13. The germline V gene encodes CDR1 LNHDA and CDR2 SQIVND (reference sequence). This CDR3 is built from 15 residues. The CDR3, as DNA: TGTGCCAGTACCAACCAGGAGGCAGGGGGACAGCCCCAGCATTTT. Protein product: CASTNQEAGGQPQHF.

This clonotype was detected a few times. V is TRBV11-1 and J is TRBJ2-7, with 9 bases lining up with TRBD2. V lost 5 bases, J lost 3 bases, and 5 bases stayed unmatched. The V gene's germline CDR1 is SGHAT and CDR2 FQDESV (reference sequence). The CDR3 spans 14 residues. CDR3 protein: CASSRTSDDYEQYF. The CDR3 DNA reads as TGTGCCAGCAGCCGGACTAGCGACGACTACGAGCAGTACTTC.

The sample holds many counts of this clonotype. At one boundary the junction diverges from the germline segment, which might be a read error. V is TRBV7-9 and J is TRBJ2-1; 8 nucleotides match TRBD1. The CDR3 totals 15 residues. CDR1 and CDR2 from the germline V gene are SEHNR and FQNEAQ (reference sequence). The CDR3 nucleotides read TGCGCCAGCAGCTCCGGACAGGGTTCCTACAATGAGCAGTTCTTC. It is translated as CASSSGQGSYNEQFF.

This clonotype has more than one count but fewer than ten. This sequence joins TRBV24-1 and TRBJ2-5; the D call may be TRBD1 or TRBD2 (5 bases each). The CDR3 loop spans 15 amino acids. V was trimmed by 7 bases and J by 0 bases, leaving 14 bases between them. CDR1 and CDR2 from the germline V gene are KGHDR and SFDVKD. CDR3 bases: TGTGCCACCAGCGAGGGGTTCAGAAACCAAGAGACCCAGTACTTC. Translated: CATSEGFRNQETQYF.

This clonotype has only a few counts. The genes are TRBV6-2 or TRBV6-3 and TRBJ1-1, with D uncertain. The V and J ends lost 6 bases and 1 base respectively, with 9 bases between them. This CDR3 has 13 residues. Germline CDR1 is MNHEY and CDR2 is SVGEGT. CDR3 region: CASSPRWNTEAFF. The DNA of the CDR3 is TGTGCCAGCAGCCCCCGGTGGAACACTGAAGCTTTCTTT.

This clonotype was counted many times. This sequence joins TRBV10-3 and TRBJ1-1, with a weak D call TRBD1 (5 bases). The CDR3 length is 14 residues. Deletions cut 4 bases from V and 1 base from J, with 10 bases between. CDR1 is ENHRY, CDR2 SYGVKD, per germline. The CDR3 DNA reads TGTGCCATCAGTGCTCCAGGACAGAACACTGAAGCTTTCTTT. Its translation: CAISAPGQNTEAFF.

A few counts support this clonotype. V usage is TRBV29-1 and J usage is TRBJ2-7; TRBD1 matches at 9 bases. The CDR3 sequence is 12 residues long. From germline, CDR1 is SQVTM and CDR2 ANQGSEA. After removal of 5 bases from V and 2 bases from J, the junction contained 1 base not matched to a gene. The CDR3 reads CSVRDRAYEQYF. Here the CDR3 DNA reads TGCAGCGTTCGGGACAGGGCCTACGAGCAGTACTTC.

This clonotype was seen repeatedly, ten times or more. The V call is TRBV12-3 or TRBV12-4, the J call TRBJ1-1; a possible D gene is TRBD1 (5 bases). With 6 bases removed from V and 6 bases from J, the gap between germline ends came to 14 bases. The CDR3 runs 13 residues. The chain's CDR3 is CASRVGGISEAFF. CDR3 coding DNA: TGTGCCAGCAGGGTGGGGGGTATCTCTGAAGCTTTCTTT.

This clonotype was detected only a few times. The chain joins TRBV29-1 to TRBJ1-1; D call uncertain. This CDR3 is 12 amino acids long. V was pared by 8 bases and J by 1 base, with 11 bases between. CDR1 is SQVTM and CDR2 is ANQGSEA in the germline V gene. The CDR3 region is CSSEKGNTEAFF. As DNA, the CDR3 is TGCAGCTCAGAAAAGGGGAACACTGAAGCTTTCTTT.

This clonotype was recorded at least ten times. This chain links TRBV6-5 with TRBJ1-6; D is undetermined. The germline V gene encodes CDR1 MNHEY and CDR2 SVGAGI. This CDR3 is 19 amino acids long. V lost 0 bases and J lost 0, with 15 bases in between. The CDR3 nucleotides are TGTGCCAGCAGTTACTCGAGAGTGGGAAAGAGCTCCTATAATTCACCCCTCCACTTT. It yields the protein CASSYSRVGKSSYNSPLHF.

The V and J genes are TRBV11-2 and TRBJ2-2; 7 bases fit TRBD2. The CDR3 is 17 amino acids. The germline V gene encodes CDR1 SGHAT and CDR2 FQNNGV. Losses at the gene ends were 5 bases for V and 8 bases for J; bases not matched to a gene: 17. The CDR3 DNA sequence: TGTGCCAGCAGCCCTGGACCTGGGGGAGGGCCGTCAGGGGAGCTGTTTTTT. Protein product: CASSPGPGGGPSGELFF.

This chain uses TRBV9 with TRBJ2-3, with 8 bases that match TRBD2. Trimming at V came to 0 bases and at J to 4 bases, leaving 10 bases not matched to a gene. Germline values: CDR1 SGDLS, CDR2 YYNGEE. CDR3 length: 17 residues. As DNA, the CDR3 is TGTGCCAGCAGCGTAGCCCCAGCGGGAGATCCCCCAGATACGCAGTATTTT. Translation: CASSVAPAGDPPDTQYF.

This clonotype was detected ten times or more. The chain employs TRBV7-8 and TRBJ2-1; 12 bases line up with TRBD2. CDR1 is SGHVS and CDR2 is FQNEAQ in the germline V gene. This CDR3 is built from 16 residues. Losses at the gene ends were 0 bases for V and 7 bases for J; bases not matched to a gene: 4. The CDR3 DNA sequence: TGTGCCAGCAGCTTAGCGCTAGCGGGAGGGTATAATGAGCAGTTCTTC. Its protein is CASSLALAGGYNEQFF.

The chain links TRBV4-2 to TRBJ2-5; tentative D call: TRBD2 (6 bases). Trimming removed 3 bases at V and 9 bases at J, with 20 bases between. The germline CDR1 and CDR2 sequences are LGHNA and YNFKEQ. The length of the CDR3 is 15 residues. The CDR3 DNA reads as TGTGCCAGCAGCCATGATACGGGGGATAGAGGGGCCCAGTACTTC. It encodes CASSHDTGDRGAQYF.

This clonotype was seen only a few times. The chain uses TRBV27 and TRBJ2-3; 9 nucleotides line up with TRBD2. The germline V gene encodes CDR1 MNHEY and CDR2 SMNVEV (reference sequence). V gave up 6 bases and J gave up 2 bases; unmatched junction bases: 6. The CDR3 extends over 15 amino acids. Here the CDR3 DNA reads TGTGCCAGCAGCTCCACTAGCGGGTACACAGATACGCAGTATTTT. This sequence encodes CASSSTSGYTDTQYF.

This chain links TRBV12-3 or TRBV12-4 with TRBJ2-1, with TRBD2 matching over 10 bases. V dropped 8 bases and J dropped 13; count of bases not matched to a gene: 11. This CDR3 has 13 residues. This CDR3 is CASRLAGVTDQFF. The CDR3 region has the DNA TGTGCCAGCCGGCTAGCGGGAGTGACAGATCAGTTCTTC.

There are many counts of this clonotype. The genes are TRBV3-1 and TRBJ2-2; 8 nucleotides line up with TRBD1. With 0 bases clipped from V and 1 base from J, the junction kept 7 bases outside the gene matches. CDR1 is LGHDT and CDR2 is YNNKEL in the germline V gene (reference sequence). CDR3 length: 18 residues. CDR3 DNA: TGTGCCAGCAGCCAAGATTCGTGGGGACAGGAGAACACCGGGGAGCTGTTTTTT. As protein: CASSQDSWGQENTGELFF.

As to this clonotype: One junction end disagrees with the germline gene, perhaps due to a read error. CDR3 in DNA: TGTGCCAGCAGCTTAGAGGGGTGGAATGAGAAGTTCTTC. Protein sequence: CASSLEGWNEKFF. V and J are TRBV7-9 and TRBJ2-1, with TRBD1 as a possible D gene (5 bases). This CDR3 has 13 amino acids. In germline, CDR1 is SEHNR, CDR2 FQNEAQ (reference sequence).

This clonotype occurred a few times. This chain links TRBV20-1 with TRBJ2-5; no definite D call. Trimming shortened V by 6 bases and J by 4 bases, and 18 bases separated the two germline ends. Germline V lookup: CDR1 DFQATT, CDR2 SNEGSKA (reference sequence). This CDR3 has 14 residues. CDR3 loop: CSAPIPGSVETQYF. The CDR3 DNA is TGCAGTGCCCCCATTCCTGGGTCGGTAGAGACCCAGTACTTC.

In this sample, this clonotype turned up a few times. The rearrangement links TRBV25-1 to TRBJ2-7; the match to TRBD2 covers 7 bases. V lost 6 bases and J lost 7; bases outside the gene matches: 12. There are 14 residues in the CDR3. Germline V gives CDR1 MGHDK, CDR2 SYGVNS. The CDR3 DNA reads TGTGCCAGCAGCTGGGGAGGGGAGTTGAGGGAGCAGTACTTC. As protein: CASSWGGELREQYF.